Given below is one TCR beta chain in context. Its antigen is undetermined. The record originates from a study of T cell responses to AZD1222 COVID-19 vaccine. General study points: Only a handful of AZD1222 recipients, roughly six in all, had baseline seropositivity. None of the repertoires were sampled until the peak T cell response had passed. Rises in breadth and depth of Spike-specific TCRs came after two AZD1222 doses. The donor cohort was predominantly white British with a female majority, and clonal diversity may have been underestimated.

CDR1 is GTSNPN, CDR2 SVGIG, per germline (reference sequence). This CDR3 region has 15 residues. With V trimmed by 6 bases and J by 4 bases, 7 bases remained unmatched. TCRdb's copy holds only in-frame clones and misses some; the assay was immunoSEQ multiplex PCR. The repertoire holds nearly 55,000 clones, with roughly nine tenths as singletons. The sequences come from peripheral blood, collected 28 days after the second AZD1222 dose. This sequence joins TRBV30 and TRBJ2-7, with 15 bases lining up with TRBD2. The clonotype originates from an adult who received the AZD1222 COVID-19 vaccine. The CDR3 loop is CACGTSGRPPYEQYF. The CDR3, as DNA: TGTGCCTGCGGGACTAGCGGGAGGCCCCCTTACGAGCAGTACTTC.